Below, 27 T cell receptor beta chains from the same sample are listed, as sequenced in a study of blood T cells in healthy people across ages. Combining a sample-barcoded 5' primer with a J-beta primer mix, a second PCR ran for roughly 7 to 12 cycles. One entry per CDR3 protein results from TCRdb running MiXCR on the 5' RACE reads. The sample has more than 900,000 distinct CDR3 sequences, almost 30% seen once. A further study also used this sample, focusing on T cells of mothers and their children.

Sequences were obtained from blood. The receptors stem from a woman in her forties in good health.

This chain links TRBV28 with TRBJ1-1, with D possibly matching TRBD1 (6 bases). Germline CDR1 is MDHEN and CDR2 is SYDVKM. V lost 7 bases to trimming and J lost 1 base, with 13 bases between them. The CDR3 consists of 14 residues. The CDR3 region has the DNA TGTGCCAGCATGGGGGCCGGGGGGAACACTGAAGCTTTCTTT. It translates to CASMGAGGNTEAFF.

This clonotype was recorded many times. The chain links TRBV25-1 to TRBJ2-7; D perhaps matches TRBD1 (6 bases). The V end lost 6 bases, the J end lost 1 base, and 10 bases lay between the germline ends. Germline CDR1 and CDR2: MGHDK and SYGVNS. This CDR3 has 13 amino acids. The CDR3 DNA follows: TGTGCCAGCAGGGGGGCTGGGTCCTACGAGCAGTACTTC. Translating it yields CASRGAGSYEQYF.

The V call is TRBV27, the J call TRBJ1-1; D is ambiguous. The V gene's germline CDR1 is MNHEY and CDR2 SMNVEV (reference sequence). The V end was cut by 7 bases, the J end by 0 bases, with 15 bases between. The CDR3 length is 15 residues. CDR3 region: CASKDIVSMNTEAFF. CDR3 DNA sequence: TGTGCCAGCAAGGATATAGTGAGTATGAACACTGAAGCTTTCTTT.

This clonotype was recorded many times. The rearrangement uses TRBV28 and TRBJ2-5; maybe TRBD2 (6 bases). This CDR3 comprises 15 residues. Germline lookup yields CDR1 MDHEN and CDR2 SYDVKM. V lost 6 bases and J lost 5, with 19 bases in between. Written as DNA, the CDR3 is TGTGCCAGCAGCCCACCCCGGGGGAACGGCGAGACCCAGTACTTC. Its translation is CASSPPRGNGETQYF.

A few counts support this clonotype. The CDR3 DNA follows: TGTGCCAGCGGGGATTCCAGTGAGCAGTTCTTC. The encoded protein is CASGDSSEQFF. V is TRBV7-9 and J is TRBJ2-1; D remains ambiguous. CDR1 is SEHNR and CDR2 is FQNEAQ in the germline V gene (reference sequence). The CDR3 has 11 residues. Trimming removed 8 bases at V and 9 bases at J, with 11 bases between.

This clonotype has ten or more counts. V is TRBV7-3 and J is TRBJ2-7, with D possibly TRBD1 on 5 matching bases. The germline V gene has CDR1 SGHTA and CDR2 FQGTGA. This CDR3 region has 14 residues. V was trimmed by 5 bases and J by 3 bases, leaving 14 bases between them. CDR3 nucleotide sequence: TGTGCCAGCAGCGTAGGGGCAGGGCGCTACGAGCAGTACTTC. Its translation: CASSVGAGRYEQYF.

This clonotype appeared a single time. This may be a read error, as it is one base from a much larger clone. This chain's CDR3 is CASSRRGQMLSNEQYF. CDR3 DNA sequence: TGTGCCAGCAGTCGCCGCGGACAGATGTTATCCAACGAGCAGTACTTC. V gene TRBV6-2 or TRBV6-3 combines with J gene TRBJ2-5, with TRBD1 as a possible D gene (6 bases). The J call may be in error: the DNA end matches TRBJ2-7 better. This CDR3 spans 16 amino acids. The germline CDR1 and CDR2 sequences are MNHEY and SVGEGT.

V and J are TRBV12-3 or TRBV12-4 and TRBJ1-5; no firm D call. With 3 bases removed from V and 3 bases from J, the gap between germline ends came to 18 bases. The CDR3 length is 17 residues. In DNA form, the CDR3 reads TGTGCCAGCAGTTTGAGCTGGGAGTCAGTGCTCAATCAGCCCCAGCATTTT. Amino acid sequence: CASSLSWESVLNQPQHF.

As regards this clonotype: This may be a read error, as it is one base from a much larger clone. V gene TRBV12-5 combines with J gene TRBJ2-4; 10 positions match TRBD1. TRBJ2-7 explains the end of the DNA better; the J call may be wrong. The CDR3 contains 16 residues. Per the germline V gene, CDR1 is LGHNT and CDR2 is FRNRAP. The CDR3 reads CASGFPLGTGDYEQYF. CDR3 DNA sequence: TGTGCTAGTGGTTTCCCGCTAGGGACAGGGGACTACGAGCAGTACTTC.

At least ten counts were recorded for this clonotype. The chain combines TRBV28 with TRBJ2-1; weak D call: TRBD1 (6 bases). The germline V gene has CDR1 MDHEN and CDR2 SYDVKM. CDR3 size: 14 residues. Trimming removed 6 bases from V and 1 base from J, with 10 bases in between. The CDR3 spells CASRGTKSYNEQFF. As DNA, the CDR3 is TGTGCCAGCAGGGGGACAAAATCCTACAATGAGCAGTTCTTC.

This clonotype was seen more than once but under ten times. V and J are TRBV10-3 and TRBJ2-7, with 8 bases that match TRBD2. The trim removed 3 bases at V and 0 bases at J, leaving 4 bases unmatched. The germline V gene has CDR1 ENHRY and CDR2 SYGVKD. The CDR3 extends over 15 amino acids. The CDR3 loop reads CAISELAARSYEQYF. CDR3 bases: TGTGCCATCAGTGAACTAGCGGCGCGCTCCTACGAGCAGTACTTC.

This clonotype was counted between two and nine times. V is TRBV3-1 and J is TRBJ1-4; D remains ambiguous. CDR3 size: 15 residues. The germline V gene has CDR1 LGHDT and CDR2 YNNKEL (reference sequence). Trimming shortened V by 4 bases and J by 5 bases, and 14 bases separated the two germline ends. CDR3 nucleotides: TGTGCCAGCAGCCGGCGGGGAGGAGTGAATGAAAAACTGTTTTTT. Its protein is CASSRRGGVNEKLFF.

A note on this clonotype: This sequence may be a read error, since a much larger clone differs from it by one base. The chain carries TRBV28 and TRBJ2-7, with TRBD1 matching 8 bases. Germline values: CDR1 MDHEN, CDR2 SYDVKM. This CDR3 has 15 residues. DNA for the CDR3: TGTGCCGGCAGTTTACGGACAGGGAGCTCCTACGAGCAGTACTTC. Protein product: CAGSLRTGSSYEQYF.

The gene calls are TRBV20-1 and TRBJ2-3, with TRBD2 matching over 9 bases. CDR1 is DFQATT, CDR2 SNEGSKA, per germline (reference sequence). V lost 3 bases, J lost 5 bases, and 12 bases stayed unmatched. The CDR3 is made up of 16 amino acids. The CDR3 bases are TGCAGTGCTAGGAGTGGTAGCGGGGGAAAGAGAGATACGCAGTATTTT. Protein: CSARSGSGGKRDTQYF.

Regarding this clonotype: At one end the junction does not follow the germline gene, possibly because of a read error. The gene calls are TRBV19 and TRBJ2-1; no clear D gene. This CDR3 comprises 13 residues. Germline assignment: CDR1 LNHDA and CDR2 SQIVND (reference sequence). The CDR3 region is CASSTGSAYEQFF. The CDR3 DNA reads TGCGCCAGTAGTACGGGCAGCGCCTACGAGCAGTTCTTC.

The rearrangement links TRBV29-1 to TRBJ2-4; D is possibly TRBD1 or TRBD2 (5 bases each). The CDR3 is 11 amino acids. Trimming removed 2 bases from V and 13 bases from J, with 12 bases in between. The germline V gene encodes CDR1 SQVTM and CDR2 ANQGSEA. CDR3 bases: TGCAGCGTTGAACGGGGCGGCACCCAGTACTTC. Translating it yields CSVERGGTQYF.

The chain recombines TRBV15 with TRBJ2-5, with a tentative D call TRBD2 (5 bases). V gave up 0 bases and J gave up 7 bases, with 15 bases separating them. This CDR3 spans 15 amino acids. The germline gives CDR1 LNHNV, CDR2 YYDKDF (reference sequence). CDR3 coding DNA: TGTGCCACCAGCAGAGATCCGGCTAGCTCGGGGACCCAGTACTTC. It specifies CATSRDPASSGTQYF.

Note on this clonotype: One base away lies a much larger clone, so this may be a sequencing read error. The chain uses TRBV5-1 and TRBJ2-5; D may correspond to TRBD1 or TRBD2 (5 bases each). CDR1 is SGHRS, CDR2 YFSETQ, per germline. V was shortened by 0 bases and J by 1 base, with 10 bases between the two germline ends. This CDR3 has 15 amino acids. The CDR3 region has the DNA TGCGCCAGCAGCTTGGGTCCCGGGACCCAAGAGACCCAGTACTTC. It is translated as CASSLGPGTQETQYF. The variable domain in full, with the rest retrieved from reference TRBV5-1 and TRBJ2-5, is KAGVTQTPRYLIKTRGQQVTLSCSPISGHRSVSWYQQTPGQGLQFLFEYFSETQRNKGNFPGRFSGRQFSNSRSEMNVSTLELGDSALYLCASSLGPGTQETQYFGPGTRLLVL.

Note on this clonotype: Since a much larger clone is just one base distant, this may be a read error. The rearrangement links TRBV12-3 or TRBV12-4 to TRBJ2-5; D is perhaps TRBD1 (5 bases). The J call may not be correct, given that the DNA end is closer to TRBJ2-7. This CDR3 spans 14 amino acids. The CDR3 nucleotides are TGTGCCAGCAGTTGTCGACAGAGTTCTTCCGAGCAGTACTTC. It encodes CASSCRQSSSEQYF.

The chain couples TRBV5-6 to TRBJ2-7, with D uncertain. The germline V gene encodes CDR1 SGHDT and CDR2 YYEEEE. V was pared by 3 bases and J by 7 bases, with 20 bases between. The CDR3 spans 15 residues. In DNA, the CDR3 is TGTGCCAGCAGCTCCCCTGGTCAGGCAGGATTTGAGCAGTACTTC. Protein: CASSSPGQAGFEQYF.

There are a few counts of this clonotype. A read error may account for a junction end that differs from germline. This chain joins TRBV20-1 and TRBJ1-2; TRBD1 matches at 10 bases. Germline-derived CDR1 and CDR2 are DFQATT and SNEGSKA (reference sequence). This CDR3 contains 18 residues. CDR3 protein: CSVGSRGTGALANYDYTF. The CDR3 nucleotides read TGCAGTGTTGGATCCCGTGGGACAGGGGCCCTAGCTAACTATGACTACACCTTC.

V usage is TRBV28 and J usage is TRBJ1-5, with 7 bases matching TRBD1. The CDR3 spans 15 residues. CDR1 is MDHEN and CDR2 is SYDVKM in the germline V gene. V was pared by 3 bases and J by 6 bases, with 8 bases of the junction left unmatched. The CDR3 reads CASSFFQGVCQPQHF. The CDR3 DNA follows: TGTGCCAGCAGTTTTTTTCAGGGGGTATGTCAGCCCCAGCATTTT.

This clonotype was recorded at least ten times. The chain joins TRBV10-3 to TRBJ2-7; D is possibly TRBD1 (5 bases). In germline, CDR1 is ENHRY, CDR2 SYGVKD. The V gene lost 5 bases and the J gene lost 2 bases, with 7 bases spanning the gap. The CDR3 is 12 amino acids. This chain's CDR3 is CAISLDTYEQYF. The CDR3 DNA sequence: TGTGCCATCAGTCTGGACACCTACGAGCAGTACTTC.

This clonotype was seen a handful of times. The V gene is TRBV11-2, the J gene TRBJ1-1; D may be TRBD1 (5 bases). The V gene's germline CDR1 is SGHAT and CDR2 FQNNGV. The length of the CDR3 is 12 residues. Trimming took off 4 bases at V and 4 bases at J, with 7 bases between the two ends. The CDR3 spells CASSYTGTEAFF. In nucleotides, the CDR3 is TGTGCCAGCAGCTATACAGGCACTGAAGCTTTCTTT.

This clonotype was detected ten times or more. CDR3 nucleotides: TGTGCCAGCTCACCGGGGACAGGGGGCACCGGGGAGCTGTTTTTT. Translated, it gives CASSPGTGGTGELFF. The chain has TRBV18 and TRBJ2-2; TRBD1 matches 11 bases. The germline gives CDR1 KGHSH, CDR2 LQKENI. J lost 4 bases, V lost 3 bases, and 1 base had no gene match. The CDR3 loop spans 15 amino acids.

This clonotype was picked up a small number of times. The CDR3 nucleotides are TGCAGTGCTAGAGTATCACAGGGGGCGCTTGGCTACACCTTC. Its protein product is CSARVSQGALGYTF. This sequence joins TRBV20-1 and TRBJ1-2; 9 bases match TRBD1. V lost 1 base, J lost 7 bases, and 7 bases stayed unmatched. In germline, CDR1 is DFQATT, CDR2 SNEGSKA (reference sequence). This CDR3 is 14 amino acids long.

V gene TRBV3-1 combines with J gene TRBJ2-1, with 13 bases identical to TRBD2. Unmatched junction bases numbered 6, after V lost 4 bases and J lost 9 bases. This CDR3 spans 15 amino acids. Germline CDR1 reads LGHDT; CDR2 reads YNNKEL (reference sequence). The CDR3 nucleotides are TGTGCCAGCAGCCTTGGGACTAGCGGGATTGGTGAGCAGTTCTTC. It yields the protein CASSLGTSGIGEQFF.